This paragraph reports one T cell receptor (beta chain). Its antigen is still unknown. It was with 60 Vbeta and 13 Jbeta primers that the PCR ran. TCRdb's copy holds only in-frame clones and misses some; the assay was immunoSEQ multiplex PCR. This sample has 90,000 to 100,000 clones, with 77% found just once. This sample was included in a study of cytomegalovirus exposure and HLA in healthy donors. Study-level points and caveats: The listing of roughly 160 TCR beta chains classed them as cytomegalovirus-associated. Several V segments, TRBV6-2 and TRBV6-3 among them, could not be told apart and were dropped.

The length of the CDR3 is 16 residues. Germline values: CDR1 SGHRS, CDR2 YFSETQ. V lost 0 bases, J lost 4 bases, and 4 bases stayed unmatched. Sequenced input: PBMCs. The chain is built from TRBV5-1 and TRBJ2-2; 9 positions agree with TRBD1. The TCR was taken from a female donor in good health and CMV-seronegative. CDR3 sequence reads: CASSLGTGGSTGELFF. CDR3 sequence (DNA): TGCGCCAGCAGCTTGGGTACAGGGGGCAGCACCGGGGAGCTGTTTTTT.